The T cell receptor (beta chain) under discussion was sequenced for a study of cytomegalovirus exposure and HLA in healthy donors. As for the study in general: 81% of some 390 genotyped donors fell in the Caucasian-associated ancestry cluster.

Study-level points and caveats: A link between a missense DCLRE1C variant and TCR beta V- and J-gene trimming emerged from a later analysis. Researchers reportedly found TCR beta sequences accurately predicted most subjects' HLA-A and HLA-B alleles. Equally common other TCR beta chains were less clonally expanded than HLA-associated ones, a later analysis found.

The PCR ran on 60 Vbeta and 13 Jbeta primers. Method: immunoSEQ multiplex PCR; TCRdb's copy keeps in-frame clones and lacks some. This sample yields some 150,000 clones, of which approximately 79% are seen a single time; 5% to 7.5% belongs to the top ten. Comment on this clone: The antigen is unknown.

The specimen was PBMCs. The receptor was derived from a woman aged 45-60 years in good health and CMV-seropositive.

CDR3 DNA sequence: TGTGCCAGCAGCTCCCAGGACAGTGAAGCTTTCTTT. This gives the protein CASSSQDSEAFF. The rearrangement uses TRBV5-6 and TRBJ1-1; tentatively, D is TRBD1 (6 bases). There are 12 residues in the CDR3. Germline values: CDR1 SGHDT, CDR2 YYEEEE. V dropped 3 bases and J dropped 7 bases, with 10 bases sitting between them.